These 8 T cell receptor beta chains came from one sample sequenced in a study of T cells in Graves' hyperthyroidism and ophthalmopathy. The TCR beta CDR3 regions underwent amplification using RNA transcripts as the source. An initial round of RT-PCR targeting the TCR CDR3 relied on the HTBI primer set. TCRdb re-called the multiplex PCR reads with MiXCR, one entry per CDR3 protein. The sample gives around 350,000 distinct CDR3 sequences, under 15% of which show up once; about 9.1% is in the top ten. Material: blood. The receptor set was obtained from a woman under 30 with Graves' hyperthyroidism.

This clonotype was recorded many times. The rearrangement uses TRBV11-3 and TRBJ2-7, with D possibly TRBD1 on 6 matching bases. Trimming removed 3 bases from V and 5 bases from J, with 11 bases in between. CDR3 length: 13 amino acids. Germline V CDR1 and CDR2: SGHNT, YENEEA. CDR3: CASSLYRDHEQYF. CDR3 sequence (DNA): TGTGCCAGCAGCTTGTACAGGGACCACGAGCAGTACTTC.

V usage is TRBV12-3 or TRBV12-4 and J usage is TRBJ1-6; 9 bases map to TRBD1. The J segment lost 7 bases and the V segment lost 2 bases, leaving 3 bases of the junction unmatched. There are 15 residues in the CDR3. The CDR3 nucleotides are TGTGCCAGCAGTTTATGGGACAGGGACAATTCACCCCTCCACTTT. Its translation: CASSLWDRDNSPLHF.

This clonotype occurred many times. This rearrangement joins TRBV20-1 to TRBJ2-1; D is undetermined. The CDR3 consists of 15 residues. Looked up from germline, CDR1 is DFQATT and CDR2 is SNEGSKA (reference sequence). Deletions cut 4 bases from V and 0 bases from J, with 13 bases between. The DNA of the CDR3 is TGCAGTGCTATCTATGAATGGAGCTCCTACAATGAGCAGTTCTTC. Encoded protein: CSAIYEWSSYNEQFF.

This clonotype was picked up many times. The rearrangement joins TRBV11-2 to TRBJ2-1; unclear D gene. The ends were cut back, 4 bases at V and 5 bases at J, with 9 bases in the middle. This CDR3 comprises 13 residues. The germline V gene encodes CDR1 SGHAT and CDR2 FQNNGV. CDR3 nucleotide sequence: TGTGCCAGCAGCTGGGGTCCAAACAATGAGCAGTTCTTC. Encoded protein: CASSWGPNNEQFF. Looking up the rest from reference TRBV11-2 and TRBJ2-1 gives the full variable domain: EAGVAQSPRYKIIEKRQSVAFWCNPISGHATLYWYQQILGQGPKLLIQFQNNGVVDDSQLPKDRFSAERLKGVDSTLKIQPAKLEDSAVYLCASSWGPNNEQFFGPGTRLTVL.

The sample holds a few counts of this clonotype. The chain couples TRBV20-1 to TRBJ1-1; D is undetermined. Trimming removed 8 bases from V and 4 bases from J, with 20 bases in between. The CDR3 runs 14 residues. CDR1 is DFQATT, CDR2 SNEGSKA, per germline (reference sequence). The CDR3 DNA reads TGCAGTCCACTCCCGGGGAGCTTCAGCACTGAAGCTTTCTTT. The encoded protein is CSPLPGSFSTEAFF.

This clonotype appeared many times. For the CDR3, the DNA is TGCAGTGCTAGCCGTCTAGCGGATAACACCGGGGAGCTGTTTTTT. Encoded protein: CSASRLADNTGELFF. The J gene is TRBJ2-2, the V gene TRBV20-1; 7 nucleotides agree with TRBD2. This CDR3 has 15 residues. Trimming took 3 bases from V and 2 from J; bases not matched to a gene: 6. CDR1 DFQATT and CDR2 SNEGSKA come from the germline V gene (reference sequence).

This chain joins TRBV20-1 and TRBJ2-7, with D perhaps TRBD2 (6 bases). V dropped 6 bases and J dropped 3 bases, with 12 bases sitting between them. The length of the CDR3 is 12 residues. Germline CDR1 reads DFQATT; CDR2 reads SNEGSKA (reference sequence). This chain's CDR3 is CSAARGGYEQYF. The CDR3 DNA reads TGCAGTGCGGCTCGGGGAGGCTACGAGCAGTACTTC.

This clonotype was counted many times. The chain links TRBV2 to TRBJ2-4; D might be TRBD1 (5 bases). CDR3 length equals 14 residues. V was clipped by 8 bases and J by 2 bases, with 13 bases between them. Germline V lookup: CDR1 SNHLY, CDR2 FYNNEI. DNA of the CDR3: TGTGCCAGCGTTCAGGACATTCCCAAAAACATTCAGTACTTC. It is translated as CASVQDIPKNIQYF.